This paragraph covers one T cell receptor beta chain sequence. The antigen remains unidentified. Looked up from germline, CDR1 is SGDLS and CDR2 is YYNGEE. The CDR3 runs 15 residues. V shed 4 bases, J shed 6 bases, and the junction held 10 bases outside the gene matches. The record originates from a study of a mutant IDH1 vaccine in newly diagnosed glioma. Overall study context: Patients were started on vaccination 4-6 weeks after radiotherapy alone, or with temozolomide cycles. Prior therapy was radiotherapy, temozolomide, or both; most received both. The treated group averaged approximately 42 years old and was around 62% male, approximately 38% female.

The data were produced by immunoSEQ multiplex PCR, yet TCRdb's version contains in-frame clones alone and is incomplete. The data show 35,000 to 45,000 clones, 78% seen once. Time point meaning: week 23, last vaccination. Vaccination comprised doses that each held 300 ug of mutant IDH1 20-mer peptide, plus topical imiquimod. The TCR sequence derives from a woman aged 35 to 49 with glioma. Some clones in this sample may be carry-over from other donors' samples. The source material was PBMCs, sampled from a glioma patient whose treatment included an IDH1 peptide vaccine. The gene calls are TRBV9 and TRBJ2-1, with 7 bases that match TRBD2. The CDR3 region is CASSPSGNGGNEQFF. Written as DNA, the CDR3 is TGTGCCAGCAGCCCGAGCGGGAACGGCGGCAATGAGCAGTTCTTC.